This T cell receptor (beta chain) is drawn from a study of OX40 agonist ivuxolimab in advanced cancers. Study details: Ivuxolimab is a fully human IgG2 antibody that activates OX40 (CD134).

Assay used: immunoSEQ multiplex PCR; TCRdb lists only in-frame clones, some missing. The repertoire holds 77,000 or so clones, with approximately 92% as singletons. Study-wide results and limits: There was clonal expansion of CD4+ and CD8+ blood T cells by week 6 at 0.1 to 3.0 mg/kg. Partial responders treated at 0.1-3.0 mg/kg exhibited clonal expansion among the lowest measured. Part of the nonresponder group also had normalized T-cell clonal expansion that was low.

With regard to this clone: As yet, its antigen is unknown.

This TCR was sampled from an adult with an advanced solid tumor such as melanoma, head and neck, liver or kidney cancer. This material consisted of CD4+ or CD8+ T cells sorted from blood, taken in a trial of the OX40 agonist ivuxolimab.

The CDR3 DNA sequence: TGTGCCAGCAGTGAATGGGCCGGGCGGGAGGACTATGGCTACACCTTC. Translated, it gives CASSEWAGREDYGYTF. The rearrangement joins TRBV25-1 to TRBJ1-2, with D unclear. Trimming cost V 1 base and J 3 bases, with 15 bases left between them. This CDR3 contains 16 residues. Germline V gene data show CDR1 as MGHDK and CDR2 as SYGVNS.